The 26 T cell receptor beta chains below were found in one sample sequenced in a study of T cell responses to AZD1222 COVID-19 vaccine. Data came from immunoSEQ multiplex PCR; TCRdb stores just in-frame clones and leaves some out. In the table there are 95,000 to 150,000 clones, 70% to 90% of which are singletons. The specimen comprised peripheral blood, sampled on day 0 of AZD1222 vaccination. The receptors originated from an adult in good health.

The chain couples TRBV29-1 to TRBJ2-1; weak D call: TRBD1 (6 bases). Germline CDR1 is SQVTM and CDR2 is ANQGSEA. The CDR3 totals 12 residues. Trimming took off 6 bases at V and 6 bases at J, with 12 bases between the two ends. CDR3 sequence (DNA): TGCAGCGTGCACAGGGTGCTCAATGAGCAGTTCTTC. This sequence encodes CSVHRVLNEQFF.

This clone showed up just once. CDR3 region: CASSPSKIGNTIYF. The CDR3 DNA follows: TGTGCCAGCAGCCCGTCGAAGATAGGAAACACCATATATTTT. The genes are TRBV14 and TRBJ1-3; no reliable D call. The ends were cut back, 4 bases at V and 4 bases at J, with 11 bases in the middle. In germline, CDR1 is SGHDN, CDR2 FVKESK. The CDR3 contains 14 residues.

This chain connects TRBV7-9 to TRBJ1-4; D uncertain. The germline V and J ends were trimmed by 2 bases and 7 bases, with 11 bases remaining between them. The CDR3 is made up of 14 amino acids. Germline values: CDR1 SEHNR, CDR2 FQNEAQ (reference sequence). The CDR3 is CASSLFGLGEKLFF. For the CDR3, the DNA is TGTGCCAGCAGCTTATTTGGATTAGGTGAAAAACTGTTTTTT.

The V call is TRBV13, the J call TRBJ2-3; D call uncertain. The ends were cut back, 7 bases at V and 1 base at J, with 15 bases in the middle. Germline lookup yields CDR1 PRHDT and CDR2 FYEKMQ (reference sequence). This CDR3 is built from 15 residues. CDR3 sequence: CASTLYSRRTDTQYF. CDR3 sequence (DNA): TGTGCCAGCACCCTTTATTCGCGCCGCACAGATACGCAGTATTTT.

This clone has a handful of counts. The chain employs TRBV4-1 and TRBJ2-2; tentative D call: TRBD2 (5 bases). Germline V gene data show CDR1 as MGHRA and CDR2 as YSYEKL. The CDR3 length is 12 residues. The ends were cut back, 5 bases at V and 13 bases at J, with 14 bases in the middle. CDR3: CASSIDSEGLFF. The CDR3 nucleotides read TGCGCCAGCAGCATAGACTCAGAGGGGCTGTTTTTT.

The table lists this clone with a few counts. This chain uses TRBV5-1 with TRBJ1-4; TRBD1 agrees at 7 bases. The ends lost 6 bases at V and 2 bases at J; junction bases unmatched: 4. The CDR3 runs 14 residues. Germline CDR1 reads SGHRS; CDR2 reads YFSETQ. The CDR3 protein is CASTGGGTNEKLFF. DNA of the CDR3: TGCGCCAGCACCGGAGGGGGCACTAATGAAAAACTGTTTTTT.

As to this clone: Other DNA sequences from this sample encode an identical CDR3 as well. The chain employs TRBV6-5 and TRBJ2-7; 8 nucleotides line up with TRBD1. The CDR3 loop spans 15 amino acids. Per germline, CDR1 MNHEY and CDR2 SVGAGI. J lost 3 bases, V lost 0 bases, and 4 bases had no gene match. The CDR3 loop reads CASSYSPGQGYEQYF. CDR3 nucleotide sequence: TGTGCCAGCAGTTACTCTCCCGGACAGGGCTACGAGCAGTACTTC.

Turning to this clone: Additional DNA sequences in this sample encode the identical CDR3. This chain connects TRBV12-3 or TRBV12-4 to TRBJ1-1; possibly TRBD1 for D (6 bases). Trimming took off 3 bases at V and 8 bases at J, with 7 bases between the two ends. The CDR3 contains 11 residues. The CDR3 protein is CASSLGTEAFF. The CDR3 DNA reads TGTGCCAGCAGTTTGGGGACAGAAGCTTTCTTT.

The rearrangement links TRBV5-1 to TRBJ2-1, with D perhaps matching TRBD1 or TRBD2 (5 bases each). Germline CDR1 is SGHRS and CDR2 is YFSETQ. CDR3 length equals 14 residues. V was shortened by 4 bases and J by 0 bases, with 8 bases between the two germline ends. CDR3 protein: CASSEGSSYNEQFF. The CDR3 DNA follows: TGCGCCAGCAGCGAGGGGAGCTCCTACAATGAGCAGTTCTTC.

The chain links TRBV7-2 to TRBJ1-6; no clear D. Germline assignment: CDR1 SGHTA and CDR2 FQGNSA. V was shortened by 5 bases and J by 7 bases, with 6 bases between the two germline ends. The CDR3 is 12 residues long. The CDR3 DNA follows: TGTGCCAGCAGCCCGTGGAATTCACCCCTCCACTTT. Amino acids: CASSPWNSPLHF.

The chain's CDR3 is CASSLPLGTGGNQPQHF. The CDR3 coding sequence is TGTGCCAGCAGTTTACCACTCGGGACAGGGGGCAATCAGCCCCAGCATTTT. J is TRBJ1-5 and V is TRBV28, with TRBD1 matching 10 bases. V lost 2 bases and J lost 2; bases outside the gene matches: 6. CDR1 is MDHEN and CDR2 is SYDVKM in the germline V gene. The CDR3 is 17 amino acids.

A word on this clone: The same CDR3 arises from other DNA sequences in this sample as well. The rearrangement uses TRBV18 and TRBJ1-5; 7 nucleotides agree with TRBD1. CDR1 is KGHSH and CDR2 is LQKENI in the germline V gene. V lost 2 bases, J lost 3 bases, and 1 base stayed unmatched. The CDR3 runs 14 residues. CDR3 coding DNA: TGTGCCAGCTCACCAGGACAGGCCAATCAGCCCCAGCATTTT. It specifies CASSPGQANQPQHF.

This clone was seen only a few times. The chain uses TRBV19 and TRBJ2-6; 8 nucleotides line up with TRBD1. The CDR3 is 18 residues long. J was trimmed by 3 bases and V by 3 bases; bases with no gene match: 10. CDR1 LNHDA and CDR2 SQIVND come from the germline V gene (reference sequence). The chain's CDR3 is CASSIGWAGGRGANVLTF. The CDR3 DNA is TGTGCCAGTAGTATCGGATGGGCAGGGGGCCGTGGGGCCAACGTCCTGACTTTC.

This chain joins TRBV7-8 and TRBJ1-2, with 8 bases aligning to TRBD1. V lost 4 bases and J lost 13; bases outside the gene matches: 14. This CDR3 is built from 14 residues. From germline, CDR1 is SGHVS and CDR2 FQNEAQ. CDR3 nucleotides: TGTGCCAGCAGCTCTCGACAGGGGAACTCTTTTGGCACCTTC. This translates into CASSSRQGNSFGTF.

The chain carries TRBV2 and TRBJ2-7; D not certain. Germline V gene data show CDR1 as SNHLY and CDR2 as FYNNEI. The germline V and J ends were trimmed by 8 bases and 2 bases, with 7 bases remaining between them. The CDR3 loop spans 11 amino acids. CDR3 in DNA: TGTGCCAGCTCCAGTCCCTACGAGCAGTACTTC. This gives the protein CASSSPYEQYF.

This chain uses TRBV6-5 with TRBJ1-2; 7 nucleotides agree with TRBD1. The CDR3 extends over 14 amino acids. Germline CDR1 is MNHEY and CDR2 is SVGAGI. V was clipped by 2 bases and J by 7 bases; unmatched bases: 7. DNA for the CDR3: TGTGCCAGCAGTTACGACCGACAGGGAGCTGGCTACACCTTC. It encodes CASSYDRQGAGYTF.

The V call is TRBV6-6, the J call TRBJ2-1; no clear D. The CDR3 extends over 13 amino acids. Germline CDR1 MNHNY, CDR2 SVGAGI (reference sequence). V was pared by 7 bases and J by 7 bases, with 14 bases between. The CDR3 nucleotides read TGTGCCAGCACCCCCAGGCTTTTGAATGAGCAGTTCTTC. As protein: CASTPRLLNEQFF.

The V and J genes are TRBV4-1 and TRBJ2-3, with D unclear. This CDR3 region has 14 residues. Germline V gene sequence: CDR1 MGHRA, CDR2 YSYEKL. Trimming took 5 bases from V and 1 from J, leaving 10 bases between them. CDR3 nucleotide sequence: TGCGCCAGCAGCAAGACCGAACGCACAGATACGCAGTATTTT. This sequence encodes CASSKTERTDTQYF.

This sequence joins TRBV18 and TRBJ2-1, with D perhaps matching TRBD1 or TRBD2 (5 bases each). V lost 3 bases and J lost 4, with 13 bases in between. The germline gives CDR1 KGHSH, CDR2 LQKENI. CDR3 length: 15 residues. The CDR3 spells CASSPAEGNYNEQFF. For the CDR3, the DNA is TGTGCCAGCTCACCGGCAGAGGGGAATTACAATGAGCAGTTCTTC.

The chain carries TRBV11-2 and TRBJ2-3; TRBD2 agrees at 7 bases. Germline V gene data show CDR1 as SGHAT and CDR2 as FQNNGV. The CDR3 spans 17 residues. V dropped 2 bases and J dropped 1; count of bases not matched to a gene: 9. The DNA of the CDR3 is TGTGCCAGCAGCTTAAGGATAACGGCGGGGGGCACAGATACGCAGTATTTT. It codes for CASSLRITAGGTDTQYF.

V and J are TRBV18 and TRBJ2-1, with D possibly matching TRBD1 (5 bases). Germline CDR1 is KGHSH and CDR2 is LQKENI. V shed 2 bases and J shed 1 base, with 12 bases lying between them. CDR3 length: 16 amino acids. The CDR3 loop is CASSPGAPSSYNEQFF. As DNA, the CDR3 is TGTGCCAGCTCACCAGGGGCACCTAGTTCCTACAATGAGCAGTTCTTC.

This chain links TRBV6-5 with TRBJ2-2, with 12 bases that match TRBD2. Trimming cost V 8 bases and J 4 bases; bases outside gene matches: 5. Germline V gene lookup returns CDR1 MNHEY and CDR2 SVGAGI. This CDR3 comprises 15 residues. The CDR3 loop reads CASYTSGGTTGELFF. CDR3 DNA sequence: TGTGCCAGCTACACTAGCGGGGGGACCACCGGGGAGCTGTTTTTT.

This clone turned up a few times. The V gene is TRBV24-1, the J gene TRBJ2-7, with D unclear. CDR1 and CDR2 (germline): KGHDR, SFDVKD. CDR3 length: 12 residues. Deletions cut 6 bases from V and 3 bases from J, with 8 bases between. The CDR3: CATSFRGYEQYF. DNA of the CDR3: TGTGCCACCAGTTTTCGAGGCTACGAGCAGTACTTC.

The genes are TRBV30 and TRBJ1-3; 8 bases fit TRBD1. The CDR3 is made up of 13 amino acids. The V segment lost 5 bases and the J segment 3 bases; nucleotides outside the gene matches: 3. Germline values: CDR1 GTSNPN, CDR2 SVGIG (reference sequence). The DNA of the CDR3 is TGTGCCTGGGGGGGGACAGGTGGAAACACCATATATTTT. It specifies CAWGGTGGNTIYF.

CDR3 in amino acids: CASSLKGGTNTEAFF. DNA for the CDR3: TGTGCCAGCAGTTTAAAAGGGGGCACAAACACTGAAGCTTTCTTT. The V call is TRBV21-1, the J call TRBJ1-1; the table's TRBD1 call for D was not verified on the DNA. TRBV21-1 has pseudogene status. The CDR3 has 15 residues.

The rearrangement joins TRBV24-1 to TRBJ1-1; 10 bases agree with TRBD1. With V trimmed by 6 bases and J by 5 bases, 5 bases remained unmatched. CDR3 length equals 14 residues. Per germline, CDR1 KGHDR and CDR2 SFDVKD. The CDR3 DNA reads TGTGCCACCAGTCCGAGACAGGGGGCAACTGAAGCTTTCTTT. Encoded protein: CATSPRQGATEAFF.